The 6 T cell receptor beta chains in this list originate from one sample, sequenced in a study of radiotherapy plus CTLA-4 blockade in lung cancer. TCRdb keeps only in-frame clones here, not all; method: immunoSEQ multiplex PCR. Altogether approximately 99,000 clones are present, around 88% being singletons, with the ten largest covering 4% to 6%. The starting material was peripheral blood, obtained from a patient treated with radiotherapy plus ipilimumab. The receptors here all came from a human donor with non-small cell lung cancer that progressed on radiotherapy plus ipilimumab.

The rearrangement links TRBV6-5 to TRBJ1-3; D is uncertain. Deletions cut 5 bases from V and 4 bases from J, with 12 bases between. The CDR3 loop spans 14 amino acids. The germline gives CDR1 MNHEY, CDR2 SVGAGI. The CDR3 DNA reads TGTGCCAGCAGTAAACCAGGAGGGGGAAACACCATATATTTT. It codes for CASSKPGGGNTIYF.

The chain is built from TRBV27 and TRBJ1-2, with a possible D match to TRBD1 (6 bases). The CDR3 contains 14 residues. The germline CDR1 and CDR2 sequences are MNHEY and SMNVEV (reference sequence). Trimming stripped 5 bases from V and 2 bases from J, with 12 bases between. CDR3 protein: CASSPVRGNYGYTF. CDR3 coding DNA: TGTGCCAGCAGTCCCGTCAGGGGAAACTATGGCTACACCTTC.

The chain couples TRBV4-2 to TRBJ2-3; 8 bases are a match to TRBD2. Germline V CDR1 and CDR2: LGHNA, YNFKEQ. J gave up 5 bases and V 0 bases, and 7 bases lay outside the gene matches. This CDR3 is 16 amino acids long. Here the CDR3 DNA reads TGTGCCAGCAGCCAAGATCATCGTCTAGCGGGAGATACGCAGTATTTT. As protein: CASSQDHRLAGDTQYF.

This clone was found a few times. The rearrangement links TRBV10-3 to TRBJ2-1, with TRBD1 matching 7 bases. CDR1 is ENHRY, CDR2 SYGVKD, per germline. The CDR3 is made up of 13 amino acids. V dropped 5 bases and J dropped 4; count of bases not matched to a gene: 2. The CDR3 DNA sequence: TGTGCCATCAGTACAGGGGCGTACAATGAGCAGTTCTTC. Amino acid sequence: CAISTGAYNEQFF.

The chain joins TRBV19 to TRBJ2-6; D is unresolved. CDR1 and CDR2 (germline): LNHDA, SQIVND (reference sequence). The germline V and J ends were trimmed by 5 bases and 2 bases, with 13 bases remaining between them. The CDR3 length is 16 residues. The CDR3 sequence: CASSSGPVAGANVLTF. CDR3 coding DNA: TGTGCCAGTAGTTCCGGACCCGTGGCTGGGGCCAACGTCCTGACTTTC.

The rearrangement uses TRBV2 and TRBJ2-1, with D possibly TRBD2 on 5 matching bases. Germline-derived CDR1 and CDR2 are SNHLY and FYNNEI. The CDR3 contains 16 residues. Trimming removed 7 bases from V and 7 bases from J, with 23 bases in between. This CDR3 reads CASNLDTGSFLNEQFF. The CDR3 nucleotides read TGTGCCAGCAATCTCGACACGGGGAGTTTTCTTAATGAGCAGTTCTTC.